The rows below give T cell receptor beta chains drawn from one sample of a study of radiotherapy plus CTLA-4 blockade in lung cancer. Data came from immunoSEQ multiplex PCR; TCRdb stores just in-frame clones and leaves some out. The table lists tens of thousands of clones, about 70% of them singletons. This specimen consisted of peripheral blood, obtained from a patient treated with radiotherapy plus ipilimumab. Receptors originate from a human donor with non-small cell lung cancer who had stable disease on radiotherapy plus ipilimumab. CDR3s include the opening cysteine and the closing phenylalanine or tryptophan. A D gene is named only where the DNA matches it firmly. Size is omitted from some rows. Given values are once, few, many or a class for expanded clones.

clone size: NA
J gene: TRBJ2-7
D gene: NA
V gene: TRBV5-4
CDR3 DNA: TGTGCCAGCAGCTCGCTCCAGGTGGACGAGCAGTACTTC
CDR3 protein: CASSSLQVDEQYF

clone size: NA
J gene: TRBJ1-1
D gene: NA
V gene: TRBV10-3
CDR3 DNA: TGTGCCATCAGTGAGCAGGCACTTGAAGCTTTCTTT
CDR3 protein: CAISEQALEAFF

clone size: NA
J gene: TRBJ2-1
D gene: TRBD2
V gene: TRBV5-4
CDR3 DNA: TGTGCCAGCAGCTCCCTAGCGGCAACAAGGGTCAATGAGCAGTTCTTC
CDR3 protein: CASSSLAATRVNEQFF

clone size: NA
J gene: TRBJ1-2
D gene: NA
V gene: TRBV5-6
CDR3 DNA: TGTGCCAGCAGCTTAAACAGGAACTATGGCTACACCTTC
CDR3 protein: CASSLNRNYGYTF

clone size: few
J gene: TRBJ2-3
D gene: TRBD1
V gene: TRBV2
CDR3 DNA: TGTGCCGGCAAGACAGGGGGTTTTTCTACGCAGTATTTT
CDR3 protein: CAGKTGGFSTQYF

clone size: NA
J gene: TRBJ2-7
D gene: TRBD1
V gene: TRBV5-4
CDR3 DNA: TGTGCCAGCAGACCATGGGACAGGCCCTACGAGCAGTACTTC
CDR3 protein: CASRPWDRPYEQYF

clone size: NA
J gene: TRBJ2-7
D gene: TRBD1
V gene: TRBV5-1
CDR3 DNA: TGCGCCAGCAGCCCAAGGACAGGTGTCTCCTACGAGCAGTACTTC
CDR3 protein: CASSPRTGVSYEQYF

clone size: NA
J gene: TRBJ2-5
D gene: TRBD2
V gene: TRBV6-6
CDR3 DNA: TGTGCCAGCATCCTCCCTAGCGGGGGAGTCCAGGAGACCCAGTACTTC
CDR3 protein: CASILPSGGVQETQYF

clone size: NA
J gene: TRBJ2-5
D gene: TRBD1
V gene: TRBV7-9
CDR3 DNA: TGTGCCAGCAGCTTCAGAGGGGGCCCCCAAGAGACCCAGTACTTC
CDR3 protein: CASSFRGGPQETQYF

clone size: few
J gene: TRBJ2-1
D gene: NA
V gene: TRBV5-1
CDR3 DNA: TGCGCCAGCAGCTTGGGAATCAATTATCAGGTCGATGAGCAGTTCTTC
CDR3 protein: CASSLGINYQVDEQFF

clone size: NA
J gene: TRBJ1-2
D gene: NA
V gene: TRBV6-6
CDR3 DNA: TGTGCCAGCACCCTGGAGGGGGGCTACACCTTC
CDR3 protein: CASTLEGGYTF

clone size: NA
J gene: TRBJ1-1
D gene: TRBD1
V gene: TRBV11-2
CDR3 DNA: TGTGCCAGCAGCTCTGGAAGGGGCAGGACAGGGCGCAATGAAGCTTTCTTT
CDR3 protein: CASSSGRGRTGRNEAFF

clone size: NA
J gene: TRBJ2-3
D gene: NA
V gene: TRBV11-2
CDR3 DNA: TGTGCCAGCAGCCACAGGACCCAAAGATTAGACGATACGCAGTATTTT
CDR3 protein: CASSHRTQRLDDTQYF

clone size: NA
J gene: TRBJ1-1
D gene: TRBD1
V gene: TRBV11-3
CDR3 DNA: TGTGCCAGCAGCGACAGGGCACGTAACACTGAAGCTTTCTTT
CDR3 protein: CASSDRARNTEAFF

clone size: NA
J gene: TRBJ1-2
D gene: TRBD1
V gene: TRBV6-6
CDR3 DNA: TGTGCCAGCAGCGACAGGGCGGATTTTGGCTACACCTTC
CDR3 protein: CASSDRADFGYTF

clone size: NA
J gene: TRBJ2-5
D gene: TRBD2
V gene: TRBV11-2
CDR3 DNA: TGTGCCAGCAGCCAAAGAGGAGCGACGGGAGGGGAGACCCAGTACTTC
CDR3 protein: CASSQRGATGGETQYF

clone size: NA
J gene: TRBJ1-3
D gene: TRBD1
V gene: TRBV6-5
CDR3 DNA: TGTGCCAGCAGTCGGACAGGGATTGGAAACACCATATATTTT
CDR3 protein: CASSRTGIGNTIYF

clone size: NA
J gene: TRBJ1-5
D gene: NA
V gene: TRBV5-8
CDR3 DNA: TGTGCCAGCAGCTTGGCGGTGCGAGGCAATCAGCCCCAGCATTTT
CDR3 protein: CASSLAVRGNQPQHF

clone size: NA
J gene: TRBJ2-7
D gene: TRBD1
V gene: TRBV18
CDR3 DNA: TGTGCCAGCTCACGGGACAGTGACCGAGAGCAGTACTTC
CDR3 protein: CASSRDSDREQYF

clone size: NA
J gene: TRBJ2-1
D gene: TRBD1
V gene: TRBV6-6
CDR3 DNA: TGTGCCAGCAGACAGGGGATCATGAGGGATGAGCAGTTCTTC
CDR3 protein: CASRQGIMRDEQFF

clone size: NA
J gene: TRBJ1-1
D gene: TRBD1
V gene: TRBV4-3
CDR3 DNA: TGCGCCAGCAGCTATGCCCCAGGGGGCACTGAAGCTTTCTTT
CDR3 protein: CASSYAPGGTEAFF

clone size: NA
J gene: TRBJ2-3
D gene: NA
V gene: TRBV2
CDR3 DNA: TGTGCCAGCAGTGGGTCGAGGGGGTTGACAGATACGCAGTATTTT
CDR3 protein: CASSGSRGLTDTQYF

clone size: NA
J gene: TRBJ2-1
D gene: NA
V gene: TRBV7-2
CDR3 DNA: TGTGCCAGCAGCTTAGCGGGGGGTCCCAATGAGCAGTTCTTC
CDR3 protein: CASSLAGGPNEQFF

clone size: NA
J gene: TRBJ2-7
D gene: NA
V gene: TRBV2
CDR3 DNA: TGTGCCAGCATGAGGACGGACTTCTACGAGCAGTACTTC
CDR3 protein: CASMRTDFYEQYF

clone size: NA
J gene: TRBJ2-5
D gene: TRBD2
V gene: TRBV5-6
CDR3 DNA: TGTGCCAGCAGCTTCGGACTAGCGGGCAGGGAGACCCAGTACTTC
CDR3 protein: CASSFGLAGRETQYF

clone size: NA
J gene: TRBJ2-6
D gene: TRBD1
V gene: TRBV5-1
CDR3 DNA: TGCGCCAGCAGCCCGGGACAGGGGAGCTCTGGGGCCAACGTCCTGACTTTC
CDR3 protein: CASSPGQGSSGANVLTF

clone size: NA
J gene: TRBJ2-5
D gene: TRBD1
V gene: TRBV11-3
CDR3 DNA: TGTGCCAGCAGCTTTCGACAGGGGGGTGTCCAGTACTTC
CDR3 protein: CASSFRQGGVQYF

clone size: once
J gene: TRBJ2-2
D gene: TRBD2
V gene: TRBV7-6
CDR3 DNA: TGTGCCAGCAGCTCACTAGCGGGACTCAACACCGGGAAGCTGTTTTTT
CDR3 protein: CASSSLAGLNTGKLFF

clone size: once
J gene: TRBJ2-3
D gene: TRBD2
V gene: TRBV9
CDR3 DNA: TGTGCCAGCAGCACCTCGGCGGGGGGTAGCACAGATACGCAGTATTTT
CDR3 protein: CASSTSAGGSTDTQYF

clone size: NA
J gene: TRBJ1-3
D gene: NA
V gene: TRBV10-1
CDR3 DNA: TGCGCCAGCAGTGAGGATAGCTCTGGAAACACCATATATTTT
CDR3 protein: CASSEDSSGNTIYF

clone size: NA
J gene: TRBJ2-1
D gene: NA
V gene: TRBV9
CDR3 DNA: TGTGCCAGCAGCGTAGTGGGGGACTCCGGCAATGAGCAGTTCTTC
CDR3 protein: CASSVVGDSGNEQFF

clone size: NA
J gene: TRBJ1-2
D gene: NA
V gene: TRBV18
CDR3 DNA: TGTGCCAGCTCAACGGGGTATGGCTACACCTTC
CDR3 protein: CASSTGYGYTF